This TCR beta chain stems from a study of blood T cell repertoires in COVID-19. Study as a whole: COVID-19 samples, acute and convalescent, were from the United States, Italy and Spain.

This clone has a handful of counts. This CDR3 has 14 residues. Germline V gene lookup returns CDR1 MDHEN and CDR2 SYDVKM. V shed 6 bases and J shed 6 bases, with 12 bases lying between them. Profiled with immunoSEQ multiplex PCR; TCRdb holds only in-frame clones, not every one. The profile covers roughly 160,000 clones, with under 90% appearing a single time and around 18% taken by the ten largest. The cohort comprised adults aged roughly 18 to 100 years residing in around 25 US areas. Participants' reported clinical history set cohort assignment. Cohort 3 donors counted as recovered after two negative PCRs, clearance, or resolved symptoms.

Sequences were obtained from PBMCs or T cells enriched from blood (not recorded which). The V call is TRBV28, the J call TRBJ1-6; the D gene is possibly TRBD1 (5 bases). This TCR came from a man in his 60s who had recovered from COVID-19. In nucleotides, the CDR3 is TGTGCCAGCAGAGGGGCAGAAGTTAATTCACCCCTCCACTTT. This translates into CASRGAEVNSPLHF.